What follows describes a single TCR beta chain. At the DNA level, this CDR3 is encoded by other sequences in the same sample as well. Measured with immunoSEQ multiplex PCR; TCRdb has only the in-frame clones, and not every one. The sample includes a few hundred thousand clones, 75% to 90% of them seen just once. Trimming at V came to 0 bases and at J to 7 bases, leaving 0 bases not matched to a gene. The CDR3 extends over 13 amino acids. Germline assignment: CDR1 GTSNPN and CDR2 SVGIG (reference sequence). The data originate from a study of blood T cell repertoires in COVID-19. Study background: PBMCs, B-cell-depleted T cells, or T cells provided the cDNA or gDNA that made up the material.

Self-reported history from a screening survey and questionnaire set each donor's cohort. The source of this sequence is a man aged 25 to 40 who had recovered from COVID-19. This sequence joins TRBV30 and TRBJ1-6; 7 bases map to TRBD1. The sample consisted of PBMCs or T cells enriched from blood (not recorded which). This CDR3 reads CAWSVQGNSPLHF. CDR3 nucleotides: TGTGCCTGGAGTGTACAGGGGAATTCACCCCTCCACTTT.